This TCR beta chain derives from a study of T cells expressing NK-cell markers. For the study at large: It was sorted CD3+CD56+NKG2C+, CD3+CD56+NKG2C- and CD3+CD56-NKG2C+ T cells that supplied the TCR beta repertoires. Study-wide results and limits: Over 5 donors carried dominant NKG2C+ clonotypes that made up 1.0-7.0% of their CD8+ T cells. The study found these clonotypes also leading the CD3+CD56-NKG2C+ fraction in a few donors.

Note on this clonotype: Its matching antigen is unknown.

The authors made TCR beta cDNA libraries by 5'RACE template switching. This switching added a universal primer site and UMIs. TCRdb re-called the 5' RACE reads; one entry per CDR3 protein, DNA not given. This table lists hundreds of thousands of distinct CDR3 sequences. CDR1 and CDR2 (germline): ENHRY, SYGVKD. This CDR3 has 16 amino acids. This TCR derives from a man aged 18 to 29 in good health. The sequenced sample was blood T cells: a sorted CD56 or NKG2C T cell subset, CD4+ or CD8+ T cells, or bulk PBMC T cells (not recorded which). V gene TRBV10-3 combines with J gene TRBJ2-3; checking the TCRdb D call of TRBD1 is not possible without DNA. CDR3 in amino acids: CAISESEDRDTDTQYF.